The clone carrying this T cell receptor beta chain was detected many times. What it binds is unknown. Each patient was aged 18 to 65 and had newly diagnosed hyperthyroidism of under 2 months' duration. This CDR3 has 13 amino acids. Germline V gene lookup returns CDR1 MRHNA and CDR2 SNTAGT. Trimming left V 10 bases short and J 0 bases short, with 11 bases between. RNA transcripts provided the source from which TCR beta CDR3 regions were amplified. In the first-round RT-PCR of the TCR CDR3, the HTBI primer set was used. MiXCR, applied by TCRdb to the multiplex PCR reads, yields one record per CDR3 protein. The sample includes approximately 46,000 distinct CDR3 sequences, 45% to 50% seen only once; the top ten take roughly a third. These data belong to a study of T cells in Graves' hyperthyroidism and ophthalmopathy. Findings and caveats of the study: A median about 7 months before onset, the model predicted ophthalmopathy. Separation of ophthalmopathy from stable hyperthyroidism was achieved by a 13 V-J model. Blood also carried most thyroid clonotypes expanded above 0.001.

This chain links TRBV6-4 with TRBJ2-3, with D uncertain. The receptor comes from a woman aged 50 to 60 with Graves' hyperthyroidism. Sequencing used peripheral blood or thyroid tissue (not recorded which). The DNA for the CDR3 is TGTGCCAACCCGGTGGATAGCACAGATACGCAGTATTTT. This translates into CANPVDSTDTQYF.